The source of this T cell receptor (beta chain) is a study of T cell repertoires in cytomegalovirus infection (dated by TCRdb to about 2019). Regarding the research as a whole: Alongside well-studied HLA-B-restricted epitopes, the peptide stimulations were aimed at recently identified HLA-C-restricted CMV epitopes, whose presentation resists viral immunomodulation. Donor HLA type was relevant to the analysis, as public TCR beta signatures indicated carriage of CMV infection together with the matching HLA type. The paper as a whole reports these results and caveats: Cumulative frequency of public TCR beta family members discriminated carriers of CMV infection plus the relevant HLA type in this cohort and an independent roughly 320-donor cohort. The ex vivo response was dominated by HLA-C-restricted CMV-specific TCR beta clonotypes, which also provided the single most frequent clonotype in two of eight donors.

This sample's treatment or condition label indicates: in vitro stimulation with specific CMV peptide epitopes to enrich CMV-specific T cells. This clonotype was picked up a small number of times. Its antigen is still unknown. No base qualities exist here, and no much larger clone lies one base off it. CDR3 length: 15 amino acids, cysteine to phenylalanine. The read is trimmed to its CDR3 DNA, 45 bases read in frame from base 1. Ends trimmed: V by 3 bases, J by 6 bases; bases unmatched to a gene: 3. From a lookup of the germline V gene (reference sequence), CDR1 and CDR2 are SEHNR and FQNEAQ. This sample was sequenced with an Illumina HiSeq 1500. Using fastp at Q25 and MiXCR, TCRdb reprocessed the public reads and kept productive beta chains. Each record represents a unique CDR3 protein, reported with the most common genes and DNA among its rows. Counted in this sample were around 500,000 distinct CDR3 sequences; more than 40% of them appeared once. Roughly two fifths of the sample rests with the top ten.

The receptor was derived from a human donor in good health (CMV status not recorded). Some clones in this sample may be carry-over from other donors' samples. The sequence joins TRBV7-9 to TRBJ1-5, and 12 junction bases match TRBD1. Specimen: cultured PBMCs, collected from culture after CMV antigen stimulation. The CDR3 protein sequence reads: CASSLGQGASQPQHF. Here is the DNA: TGTGCCAGCAGCTTGGGACAGGGGGCAAGTCAGCCCCAGCATTTT.